This TCR beta chain was sequenced in a study of blood T cell repertoires in COVID-19. Study background: Samples came from the United States, Italy and Spain, spanning acute and convalescent COVID-19. From T cells, B-cell-depleted T cells, or PBMCs came the material, which was cDNA or gDNA.

In the original analysis: Amplification of reference gene primers provided the estimated nucleated cell counts. The repertoire was sequenced with immunoSEQ multiplex PCR; TCRdb's copy has only in-frame clones and lacks some. Clonal size and the V and J genes are those of that table, whereas D and trimming came from the DNA. The sample yields 120,000 or so clones, around 82% seen once. In its sample, this clone is medium-sized (0.01 to 0.1%). The clonotype comes from a human donor in a cohort sampled during active COVID-19. Sequencing was performed on peripheral blood.

The CDR3 coding sequence is TGTGCCAGCAGCTCCGACATGTTCGGGGAGCTGTTTTTT. Residues: CASSSDMFGELFF. The V and J genes are TRBV12-3 or TRBV12-4 and TRBJ2-2; unclear D gene. CDR3 length: 13 amino acids. Trimming left V 6 bases short and J 7 bases short, with 12 bases between.